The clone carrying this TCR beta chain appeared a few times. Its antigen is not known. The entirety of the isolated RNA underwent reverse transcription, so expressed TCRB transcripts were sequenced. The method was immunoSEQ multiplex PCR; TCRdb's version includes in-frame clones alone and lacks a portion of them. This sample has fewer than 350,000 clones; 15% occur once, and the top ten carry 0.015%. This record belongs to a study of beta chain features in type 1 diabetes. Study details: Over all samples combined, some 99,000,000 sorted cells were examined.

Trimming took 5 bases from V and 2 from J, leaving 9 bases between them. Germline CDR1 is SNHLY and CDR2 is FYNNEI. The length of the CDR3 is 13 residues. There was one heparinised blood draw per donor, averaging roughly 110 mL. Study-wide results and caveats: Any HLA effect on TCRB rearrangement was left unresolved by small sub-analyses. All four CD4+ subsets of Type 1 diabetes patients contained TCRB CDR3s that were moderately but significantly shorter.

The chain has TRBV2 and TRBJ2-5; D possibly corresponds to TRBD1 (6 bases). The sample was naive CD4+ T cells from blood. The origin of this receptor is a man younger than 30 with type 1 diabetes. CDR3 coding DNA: TGTGCCAGCAGTTTGGGACAACAAGAGACCCAGTACTTC. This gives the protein CASSLGQQETQYF.